A single sample is the source of the 28 T cell receptor beta chains below, sequenced in a study of blood T cell repertoires in COVID-19. TCRdb's table, derived via immunoSEQ multiplex PCR, lists solely in-frame clones and lacks some. Counted here are about 29,000 clones, less than 90% occurring once; the ten biggest clones make up about 9.2%. Source material: peripheral blood. These receptors all stem from an elderly man with active COVID-19.

This chain joins TRBV2 and TRBJ1-1; 7 bases fit TRBD1. The J segment lost 5 bases and the V segment lost 6 bases, leaving 9 bases of the junction unmatched. The germline CDR1 and CDR2 sequences are SNHLY and FYNNEI. The CDR3 has 14 amino acids. CDR3 nucleotides: TGTGCCAGCAGGTTGGGGACAGCAGGGACTGAAGCTTTCTTT. It is translated as CASRLGTAGTEAFF.

The V call is TRBV11-2, the J call TRBJ2-2, with D possibly matching TRBD1 (6 bases). Per the germline V gene, CDR1 is SGHAT and CDR2 is FQNNGV. Trimming removed 2 bases from V and 0 bases from J, with 7 bases in between. This CDR3 has 15 residues. CDR3 sequence reads: CASSLTGTNTGELFF. CDR3 bases: TGTGCCAGCAGCTTAACAGGGACGAACACCGGGGAGCTGTTTTTT.

This rearrangement joins TRBV9 to TRBJ1-1; tentatively, D is TRBD1 (6 bases). Trimming stripped 3 bases from V and 1 base from J, with 10 bases between. Per germline, CDR1 SGDLS and CDR2 YYNGEE. The CDR3 runs to 14 residues. The CDR3 bases are TGTGCCAGCAGCGCCGTGGGACAGAACACTGAAGCTTTCTTT. Amino acid sequence: CASSAVGQNTEAFF.

The chain uses TRBV25-1 and TRBJ2-3, with D maybe TRBD2 (6 bases). Deletions cut 3 bases from V and 0 bases from J, with 16 bases between. This CDR3 is 17 amino acids long. The germline V gene encodes CDR1 MGHDK and CDR2 SYGVNS. The CDR3 sequence: CASSDSGRGVSTDTQYF. The CDR3 DNA is TGTGCCAGCAGTGATTCAGGGCGGGGCGTTAGCACAGATACGCAGTATTTT.

This clone was observed a handful of times. The chain uses TRBV2 and TRBJ1-2; 7 bases are shared with TRBD1. V trimming: 6 bases; J trimming: 6 bases; junction bases outside the gene matches: 10. The CDR3 loop spans 14 amino acids. Per the germline V gene, CDR1 is SNHLY and CDR2 is FYNNEI. CDR3 loop: CASSQTGQLNGYTF. CDR3 bases: TGTGCCAGCAGCCAGACAGGGCAACTAAATGGCTACACCTTC. Full variable domain (rest looked up from reference TRBV2 and TRBJ1-2): EPEVTQTPSHQVTQMGQEVILRCVPISNHLYFYWYRQILGQKVEFLVSFYNNEISEKSEIFDDQFSVERPDGSNFTLKIRSTKLEDSAMYFCASSQTGQLNGYTFGSGTRLTVV.

This chain joins TRBV19 and TRBJ1-3; tentative D call: TRBD1 (6 bases). This CDR3 region has 15 residues. Deletions cut 6 bases from V and 3 bases from J, with 15 bases between. Germline V gives CDR1 LNHDA, CDR2 SQIVND (reference sequence). The CDR3, as DNA: TGTGCCAGTAGCCCCCAGGGGCAAGTTGGAAACACCATATATTTT. Translated: CASSPQGQVGNTIYF.

This chain joins TRBV4-1 and TRBJ2-7, with TRBD1 identical over 9 bases. CDR1 MGHRA and CDR2 YSYEKL come from the germline V gene. This CDR3 is built from 15 residues. V was clipped by 5 bases and J by 3 bases; unmatched bases: 8. The CDR3, as DNA: TGCGCCAGCAGCAAAAGCGGACAGGGGATCTACGAGCAGTACTTC. Protein sequence: CASSKSGQGIYEQYF.

The chain uses TRBV4-1 and TRBJ2-7; TRBD1 agrees at 9 bases. Losses at the gene ends were 1 base for V and 3 bases for J; bases not matched to a gene: 10. This CDR3 is 17 amino acids long. Germline V lookup: CDR1 MGHRA, CDR2 YSYEKL. The CDR3 protein is CASSQVALGTGNYEQYF. DNA for the CDR3: TGCGCCAGCAGCCAAGTTGCCTTAGGGACAGGGAACTACGAGCAGTACTTC.

This clone was detected only once. This chain connects TRBV6-2 or TRBV6-3 to TRBJ2-5; 10 bases match TRBD1. CDR3 length: 14 amino acids. J lost 6 bases, V lost 4 bases, and 5 bases had no gene match. CDR1 and CDR2 (germline): MNHEY, SVGEGT. CDR3 DNA sequence: TGTGCCAGCAGTTGGGGGACAGGGGTTAAGACCCAGTACTTC. This encodes CASSWGTGVKTQYF.

This chain uses TRBV2 with TRBJ2-3, with a possible D match to TRBD1 (6 bases). Trimming removed 3 bases at V and 2 bases at J, with 15 bases between. Germline CDR1 reads SNHLY; CDR2 reads FYNNEI. The CDR3 has 16 residues. In nucleotides, the CDR3 is TGTGCCAGCAGTGATTCCGGGACACTAAACACAGATACGCAGTATTTT. This gives the protein CASSDSGTLNTDTQYF.

V gene TRBV21-1 combines with J gene TRBJ2-1; the D segment call TRBD2 is taken from the table without a DNA check. TRBV21-1 is labeled a pseudogene. This CDR3 region has 14 residues. CDR3 in DNA: TGTGCCAGCAGCACGGGAGGACCGGGGAATGAGCAGTTCTTC. It is translated as CASSTGGPGNEQFF.

The V call is TRBV7-9, the J call TRBJ2-7; no firm D call. V was cut by 5 bases and J by 4 bases, with 9 bases left in between. The CDR3 contains 12 residues. Germline assignment: CDR1 SEHNR and CDR2 FQNEAQ (reference sequence). Here the CDR3 reads CASSPNRYEQYF. Written as DNA, the CDR3 is TGTGCCAGCAGCCCTAATCGATACGAGCAGTACTTC.

The rearrangement links TRBV19 to TRBJ2-7, with D possibly matching TRBD2 (6 bases). V gave up 7 bases and J gave up 3 bases, with 19 bases separating them. The V gene's germline CDR1 is LNHDA and CDR2 SQIVND (reference sequence). This CDR3 is 15 amino acids long. This chain's CDR3 is CASKFRETPNYEQYF. DNA for the CDR3: TGTGCCAGTAAATTCCGGGAGACCCCAAACTACGAGCAGTACTTC.

CDR3 DNA sequence: TGTGCCATCTCCCTGCGGGGACAGGGGGCCGCTGAAGCTTTCTTT. It specifies CAISLRGQGAAEAFF. The chain uses TRBV7-9 and TRBJ1-1; the match to TRBD1 covers 12 bases. Germline V lookup: CDR1 SEHNR, CDR2 FQNEAQ (reference sequence). This CDR3 has 15 amino acids. J was trimmed by 6 bases and V by 10 bases; bases with no gene match: 12.

V and J are TRBV4-1 and TRBJ1-1; TRBD1 is a possible D gene (6 bases). Germline values: CDR1 MGHRA, CDR2 YSYEKL. Deletions cut 4 bases from V and 1 base from J, with 19 bases between. The CDR3 consists of 17 residues. The CDR3 reads CASSLEGGGRWNTEAFF. Here the CDR3 DNA reads TGCGCCAGCAGCCTAGAGGGGGGGGGCAGGTGGAACACTGAAGCTTTCTTT.

The chain combines TRBV12-3 or TRBV12-4 with TRBJ1-2; D ambiguous. The V end was cut by 1 base, the J end by 8 bases, with 11 bases between. There are 13 residues in the CDR3. CDR3: CASSLVGVEGYTF. The CDR3 coding sequence is TGTGCCAGCAGTTTAGTCGGGGTTGAGGGCTACACCTTC.

CDR3 residues: CASSQMGNSGGSDEQYF. CDR3 nucleotides: TGTGCCAGCAGCCAAATGGGAAATAGCGGGGGGTCCGACGAGCAGTACTTC. The chain recombines TRBV4-2 with TRBJ2-7, with TRBD2 matching 10 bases. V trimming: 2 bases; J trimming: 5 bases; junction bases outside the gene matches: 12. The CDR3 contains 17 residues. The germline gives CDR1 LGHNA, CDR2 YNFKEQ.

The V gene is TRBV30, the J gene TRBJ2-7; D is unresolved. V was trimmed by 0 bases and J by 4 bases, leaving 7 bases between them. The CDR3 has 12 residues. Germline V gene lookup returns CDR1 GTSNPN and CDR2 SVGIG (reference sequence). The CDR3 region is CAWSVLSYEQYF. Here the CDR3 DNA reads TGTGCCTGGAGTGTATTGAGTTACGAGCAGTACTTC. The variable domain in full, completed from reference TRBV30 and TRBJ2-7, reads SQTIHQWPATLVQPVGSPLSLECTVEGTSNPNLYWYRQAAGRGLQLLFYSVGIGQISSEVPQNLSASRPQDRQFILSSKKLLLSDSGFYLCAWSVLSYEQYFGPGTRLTVT.

The count of this clone is one. The chain uses TRBV3-1 (or the pseudogene TRBV3-2) and TRBJ2-2; 11 bases map to TRBD2. V gave up 5 bases and J gave up 2 bases; unmatched junction bases: 4. The CDR3 is 16 amino acids. The germline CDR1 and CDR2 sequences are LGHDT and YNNKEL (reference sequence). The CDR3 reads CASSRLAGSNTGELFF. In DNA form, the CDR3 reads TGTGCCAGCAGCAGACTAGCGGGGTCCAACACCGGGGAGCTGTTTTTT.

The CDR3 loop is CAISDEGVSGQPQHF. The CDR3 DNA follows: TGTGCCATCAGTGACGAAGGGGTTTCGGGTCAGCCCCAGCATTTT. The chain employs TRBV10-3 and TRBJ1-5, with a possible D match to TRBD1 (5 bases). This CDR3 region has 15 residues. The V and J ends lost 3 bases and 6 bases respectively, with 15 bases between them. CDR1 is ENHRY, CDR2 SYGVKD, per germline.

The chain employs TRBV5-1 and TRBJ2-2; D is perhaps TRBD1 (6 bases). The CDR3 is 15 residues long. V was shortened by 4 bases and J by 4 bases, with 14 bases between the two germline ends. CDR1 and CDR2 (germline): SGHRS, YFSETQ. The chain's CDR3 is CASSLSDRRTGELFF. The CDR3 coding sequence is TGCGCCAGCAGCCTCTCAGACAGGCGCACCGGGGAGCTGTTTTTT.

V gene TRBV6-5 combines with J gene TRBJ1-2; 8 bases align to TRBD1. Germline-derived CDR1 and CDR2 are MNHEY and SVGAGI. The CDR3 is 15 amino acids. Unmatched junction bases numbered 12, after V lost 7 bases and J lost 5 bases. The CDR3 region is CASTQDGTGKYGYTF. CDR3 nucleotide sequence: TGTGCCAGCACCCAGGACGGGACAGGAAAGTATGGCTACACCTTC.

CDR3 bases: TGCAGCGTTGAAGGACTGCCAGGGGAAAGGGTCGGGGAGCTGTTTTTT. This gives the protein CSVEGLPGERVGELFF. The chain joins TRBV29-1 to TRBJ2-2; tentative D call: TRBD1 (6 bases). Germline CDR1 reads SQVTM; CDR2 reads ANQGSEA. The CDR3 runs 16 residues. V lost 1 base, J lost 7 bases, and 19 bases lay in between.

The CDR3 sequence is CASSLNTYEQFF. CDR3 DNA: TGTGCCAGCAGCTTAAATACTTATGAGCAGTTCTTC. The genes are TRBV11-3 and TRBJ2-1; D gene ambiguous. The CDR3 has 12 residues. Germline CDR1 and CDR2: SGHNT and YENEEA. The germline V and J ends were trimmed by 2 bases and 8 bases, with 7 bases remaining between them.

The gene calls are TRBV5-8 and TRBJ1-2, with D perhaps matching TRBD1 (6 bases). Germline assignment: CDR1 SGHTS and CDR2 YDEGEE. Trimming pared 4 bases from V and 7 bases from J, leaving 17 bases between. CDR3 length: 14 amino acids. In DNA form, the CDR3 reads TGTGCCAGCAGCAAGGGGGGGAGCCGGGGTGGCTACACCTTC. Encoded protein: CASSKGGSRGGYTF. The entire variable domain, with the rest obtained from reference TRBV5-8 and TRBJ1-2, is as follows: EAGVTQSPTHLIKTRGQQATLRCSPISGHTSVYWYQQALGLGLQFLLWYDEGEERNRGNFPPRFSGRQFPNYSSELNVNALELEDSALYLCASSKGGSRGGYTFGSGTRLTVV.

The chain couples TRBV29-1 to TRBJ2-1; 12 bases fit TRBD2. Trimming removed 0 bases from V and 8 bases from J; junction bases left unmatched: 8. The germline V gene encodes CDR1 SQVTM and CDR2 ANQGSEA. CDR3 size: 16 residues. CDR3 in DNA: TGCAGCGTTGAAGATTGGCTAGCGGGGGGGAGCTATGAGCAGTTCTTC. Translation: CSVEDWLAGGSYEQFF.

The gene calls are TRBV10-3 and TRBJ2-2; 11 positions match TRBD2. This CDR3 is built from 17 residues. Per the germline V gene, CDR1 is ENHRY and CDR2 is SYGVKD. The V segment lost 3 bases and the J segment 2 bases; nucleotides outside the gene matches: 5. For the CDR3, the DNA is TGTGCCATCAGTGAACCGGGACTAGCGGAAAACACCGGGGAGCTGTTTTTT. Amino acids: CAISEPGLAENTGELFF.

The V gene is TRBV7-2, the J gene TRBJ2-1, with D unresolved. V was clipped by 5 bases and J by 0 bases, with 11 bases between them. The CDR3 is made up of 15 amino acids. In germline, CDR1 is SGHTA, CDR2 FQGNSA. The CDR3 region has the DNA TGTGCCAGCAGCCCCGAAGTCGGCTCCTACAATGAGCAGTTCTTC. Translation gives CASSPEVGSYNEQFF.